One sample yielded the 16 T cell receptor beta chains listed below, sequenced in a study of T cell responses to AZD1222 COVID-19 vaccine. Sequenced by immunoSEQ multiplex PCR; TCRdb stores in-frame clones only, minus some. The sample lists about 140,000 clones; about nine tenths were seen once. The sequences come from peripheral blood, collected on day 0 of AZD1222 vaccination. These receptors came from an adult in good health.

In the case of this clone: Other nucleotide sequences in the sample specify the same CDR3. The chain is built from TRBV18 and TRBJ1-1; 7 bases map to TRBD1. Trimming removed 5 bases from V and 1 base from J; junction bases left unmatched: 4. The CDR3 has 14 residues. CDR1 is KGHSH, CDR2 LQKENI, per germline. Here the CDR3 DNA reads TGTGCCAGCTCATTAACAGGGGCGAACACTGAAGCTTTCTTT. It translates to CASSLTGANTEAFF.

The chain uses TRBV2 and TRBJ1-6; D perhaps matches TRBD1 (5 bases). Looked up from germline, CDR1 is SNHLY and CDR2 is FYNNEI. V was shortened by 4 bases and J by 8 bases, with 15 bases between the two germline ends. The CDR3 sequence is 15 residues long. The CDR3 sequence is CASSAGGPLYSPLHF. DNA of the CDR3: TGTGCCAGCAGTGCGGGGGGACCCCTCTATTCACCCCTCCACTTT.

The chain combines TRBV29-1 with TRBJ2-3; 8 bases are shared with TRBD2. The V and J ends lost 3 bases and 4 bases, in that order; junction bases with no gene match: 9. Germline CDR1 and CDR2: SQVTM and ANQGSEA. The CDR3 length is 15 residues. In nucleotides, the CDR3 is TGCAGCGTTGAGCCAAGCGGGAGTAACGCAGATACGCAGTATTTT. Translated, it gives CSVEPSGSNADTQYF.

The table lists this clone with a few counts. The J gene is TRBJ2-5, the V gene TRBV5-5; D unclear. Germline CDR1 reads SGHKS; CDR2 reads YYEKEE (reference sequence). This CDR3 contains 15 residues. V lost 0 bases to trimming and J lost 3 bases, with 12 bases between them. The CDR3, as DNA: TGTGCCAGCAGCTTGGGTTCGCTAAGGGAAGAGACCCAGTACTTC. The encoded protein is CASSLGSLREETQYF.

The chain carries TRBV4-1 and TRBJ1-5; D perhaps matches TRBD1 (5 bases). Germline CDR1 and CDR2: MGHRA and YSYEKL. The CDR3 is 15 amino acids. V gave up 1 base and J gave up 5 bases, with 12 bases separating them. The CDR3 loop reads CASSQVWGGDQPQHF. CDR3 nucleotides: TGCGCCAGCAGCCAAGTGTGGGGGGGGGATCAGCCCCAGCATTTT.

In this sample, this clone turned up once. V usage is TRBV5-1 and J usage is TRBJ1-6; 9 bases line up with TRBD1. Germline V lookup: CDR1 SGHRS, CDR2 YFSETQ. The CDR3 spans 15 residues. Germline trimming cut 4 bases from V and 5 bases from J; bases unmatched to any gene: 4. CDR3 protein: CASSPWTGDNSPLHF. The CDR3, as DNA: TGCGCCAGCAGCCCATGGACAGGGGATAATTCACCCCTCCACTTT.

The J gene is TRBJ1-3, the V gene TRBV30; D gene unclear. This CDR3 has 12 amino acids. V was clipped by 2 bases and J by 7 bases, with 9 bases between them. Germline V gives CDR1 GTSNPN, CDR2 SVGIG (reference sequence). Here the CDR3 reads CAWSPFDNTIYF. In DNA form, the CDR3 reads TGTGCCTGGAGTCCCTTTGACAACACCATATATTTT.

This clone was recorded at least ten times. The V gene is TRBV19, the J gene TRBJ1-2; D call uncertain. The V gene's germline CDR1 is LNHDA and CDR2 SQIVND (reference sequence). V gave up 0 bases and J gave up 0 bases, with 17 bases separating them. CDR3 size: 18 residues. CDR3 coding DNA: TGTGCCAGTAGTATAGAGTGGCCTCGCCCGCCTCCTAACTATGGCTACACCTTC. Encoded protein: CASSIEWPRPPPNYGYTF.

The chain has TRBV9 and TRBJ2-3; D ambiguous. The CDR3 has 14 amino acids. Germline assignment: CDR1 SGDLS and CDR2 YYNGEE. The V gene lost 0 bases and the J gene lost 6 bases, with 11 bases spanning the gap. In nucleotides, the CDR3 is TGTGCCAGCAGCGTAGGTCGAGGAGCCGATACGCAGTATTTT. It codes for CASSVGRGADTQYF.

Points on this clone: In the same sample, other DNA sequences code for this CDR3. The rearrangement uses TRBV5-1 and TRBJ1-5; D gene uncertain. This CDR3 region has 13 residues. Trimming took 1 base from V and 2 from J, leaving 4 bases between them. From germline, CDR1 is SGHRS and CDR2 YFSETQ. The CDR3 loop is CASSLQGNQPQHF. CDR3 coding DNA: TGCGCCAGCAGCTTGCAGGGCAATCAGCCCCAGCATTTT. Together with reference TRBV5-1 and TRBJ1-5, the CDR3 gives the full variable domain: KAGVTQTPRYLIKTRGQQVTLSCSPISGHRSVSWYQQTPGQGLQFLFEYFSETQRNKGNFPGRFSGRQFSNSRSEMNVSTLELGDSALYLCASSLQGNQPQHFGDGTRLSIL.

This clone came up once. The chain couples TRBV3-1 (or the pseudogene TRBV3-2) to TRBJ1-2; D ambiguous. V was trimmed by 1 base and J by 4 bases, leaving 7 bases between them. CDR1 and CDR2 from the germline V gene are LGHDT and YNNKEL (reference sequence). This CDR3 region has 13 residues. CDR3 DNA: TGTGCCAGCAGCCAAGGGAGTAGCTATGGCTACACCTTC. It codes for CASSQGSSYGYTF.

The rearrangement links TRBV2 to TRBJ1-3; D not resolved. V lost 4 bases to trimming and J lost 3 bases, with 4 bases between them. The CDR3 contains 12 residues. CDR1 is SNHLY, CDR2 FYNNEI, per germline. CDR3 residues: CASSVSGNTIYF. CDR3 sequence (DNA): TGTGCCAGCAGTGTTAGTGGAAACACCATATATTTT.

The chain joins TRBV27 to TRBJ1-1; no reliable D call. The CDR3 extends over 15 amino acids. Germline V gene sequence: CDR1 MNHEY, CDR2 SMNVEV (reference sequence). V was cut by 4 bases and J by 1 base, with 13 bases left in between. The CDR3 nucleotides read TGTGCCAGCAGTTCACGTACTGCAGGGAACACTGAAGCTTTCTTT. Its protein product is CASSSRTAGNTEAFF.

This sequence joins TRBV6-5 and TRBJ1-1; D ambiguous. Germline CDR1 is MNHEY and CDR2 is SVGAGI. CDR3 size: 11 residues. The V and J ends lost 6 bases and 8 bases respectively, with 10 bases between them. Written as DNA, the CDR3 is TGTGCCAGCAGCATGAAAATAGAAGCTTTCTTT. This encodes CASSMKIEAFF.

The V call is TRBV6-5, the J call TRBJ2-7, with D perhaps TRBD1 or TRBD2 (5 bases each). CDR1 and CDR2 (germline): MNHEY, SVGAGI. This CDR3 has 15 residues. With 8 bases removed from V and 9 bases from J, the gap between germline ends came to 26 bases. DNA of the CDR3: TGTGCCAGCTCGGTTGGGCAGGGAGTCTATACAGTGCAGTACTTC. It yields the protein CASSVGQGVYTVQYF.

The chain employs TRBV7-9 and TRBJ1-2; D remains ambiguous. Germline V gene sequence: CDR1 SEHNR, CDR2 FQNEAQ (reference sequence). V lost 1 base and J lost 14, with 20 bases in between. The CDR3 is made up of 14 amino acids. The CDR3 reads CASSLVRATMAWTF. CDR3 coding DNA: TGTGCCAGCAGCTTAGTGAGGGCCACTATGGCTTGGACCTTC.